A single sample is the source of the 7 T cell receptor beta chains below, sequenced in a study of blood T cell repertoires in COVID-19. Sequencing was performed with immunoSEQ multiplex PCR; in TCRdb, only in-frame clones are kept and a portion is missing. The data contain some 180,000 clones, 85% to 90% of them seen just once; the ten biggest clones take up roughly 5.5%. Sequencing was performed on peripheral blood. The receptors originated from a man in his forties with active or convalescent COVID-19.

Only one count was recorded for this clone. V and J are TRBV10-2 and TRBJ2-7; 11 bases align to TRBD1. Germline CDR1 WSHSY, CDR2 SAAADI. The CDR3 totals 15 residues. Losses at the gene ends were 6 bases for V and 4 bases for J; bases not matched to a gene: 8. CDR3 nucleotide sequence: TGCGCCAGCAGCTCCGGGACAGGGGGTTTATACGAGCAGTACTTC. It translates to CASSSGTGGLYEQYF.

In this sample, this clone turned up once. This chain uses TRBV27 with TRBJ2-1; D remains unclear. Looked up from germline, CDR1 is MNHEY and CDR2 is SMNVEV (reference sequence). Between the trimmed V and J ends, which lost 1 base and 7 bases, there was a span of 8 bases. The CDR3 sequence is 13 residues long. The CDR3 here is CASSLFPTNEQFF. The CDR3 region has the DNA TGTGCCAGCAGTTTATTTCCGACTAATGAGCAGTTCTTC.

The genes are TRBV28 and TRBJ1-3; D is unresolved. In germline, CDR1 is MDHEN, CDR2 SYDVKM. The CDR3 extends over 15 amino acids. The V end was cut by 2 bases, the J end by 0 bases, with 8 bases between. As DNA, the CDR3 is TGTGCCAGCAGTTTACGCTTTAGCTCTGGAAACACCATATATTTT. This gives the protein CASSLRFSSGNTIYF.

The chain is built from TRBV19 and TRBJ1-6; D is ambiguous. Germline V lookup: CDR1 LNHDA, CDR2 SQIVND (reference sequence). There are 13 residues in the CDR3. V lost 9 bases, J lost 7 bases, and 13 bases lay in between. The CDR3 DNA sequence: TGTGCCAGCAGGACTCCGACGAATTCACCCCTCCACTTT. Encoded protein: CASRTPTNSPLHF.

This chain links TRBV28 with TRBJ1-5; D might be TRBD1 (5 bases). Germline CDR1 MDHEN, CDR2 SYDVKM. This CDR3 has 17 amino acids. Trimming pared 3 bases from V and 1 base from J, leaving 16 bases between. The DNA of the CDR3 is TGTGCCAGCAGTTTTGACAGTTCACTTTTAAGCAATCAGCCCCAGCATTTT. Its translation is CASSFDSSLLSNQPQHF.

The rearrangement joins TRBV9 to TRBJ2-7, with 13 bases lining up with TRBD2. The CDR3 spans 18 residues. Germline V gene sequence: CDR1 SGDLS, CDR2 YYNGEE. Germline trimming cut 0 bases from V and 2 bases from J; bases unmatched to any gene: 8. The CDR3 DNA reads as TGTGCCAGCAGCGTAGTTAATGAGGGGACTAGCGGGACCTACGAGCAGTACTTC. Translated, it gives CASSVVNEGTSGTYEQYF.

The chain couples TRBV14 to TRBJ1-6, with TRBD1 matching over 7 bases. Looked up from germline, CDR1 is SGHDN and CDR2 is FVKESK. The V segment lost 1 base and the J segment 8 bases; nucleotides outside the gene matches: 8. This CDR3 spans 16 amino acids. CDR3 coding DNA: TGTGCCAGCAGCCAAGTCGGCCCAGGGGGTTATTCACCCCTCCACTTT. Its translation is CASSQVGPGGYSPLHF.